Listed below are T cell receptor beta chains from one sample, sequenced in a study of shared clonotypes between healthy human individuals. The protocol was immunoSEQ multiplex PCR, while the TCRdb copy is restricted to in-frame clones and leaves out a portion. The table has fewer than 650,000 clones, 75% to 85% seen once. What was sequenced was PBMCs. These receptors all come from a woman aged 40 to 55 in good health. Some clones in this sample may be carry-over from other donors' samples. Each CDR3 is given with its conserved first and last residue. D genes are given only for firm matches. Only part of the rows carry a size: once, few, many, or a class if the clone is expanded.

d_call: .; clone_size: .; j_call: TRBJ1-3; v_call: TRBV11-2; cdr3_aa: CASSKTPGGSSGNTIYF; cdr3_nt: TGTGCCAGCAGCAAAACCCCCGGGGGCTCCTCTGGAAACACCATATATTTT
d_call: .; clone_size: few; j_call: TRBJ2-1; v_call: TRBV4-3; cdr3_aa: CASSQGNRWEDNEQFF; cdr3_nt: TGCGCCAGCAGCCAAGGGAACAGGTGGGAAGACAATGAGCAGTTCTTC
d_call: .; clone_size: few; j_call: TRBJ2-1; v_call: TRBV6-4; cdr3_aa: CASSEAAGTPYNEQFF; cdr3_nt: TGTGCCAGCAGTGAGGCAGCGGGCACGCCCTACAATGAGCAGTTCTTC
d_call: TRBD1; clone_size: .; j_call: TRBJ1-3; v_call: TRBV7-2; cdr3_aa: CASSLAGQGNTIYF; cdr3_nt: TGTGCCAGCAGCTTAGCGGGACAGGGAAACACCATATATTTT
d_call: TRBD2; clone_size: .; j_call: TRBJ2-3; v_call: TRBV5-1; cdr3_aa: CASSPTSGTLSTDTQYF; cdr3_nt: TGCGCCAGCAGCCCCACTAGCGGGACTTTAAGCACAGATACGCAGTATTTT
d_call: .; clone_size: .; j_call: TRBJ1-2; v_call: TRBV5-1; cdr3_aa: CASSLEGPYGYTF; cdr3_nt: TGCGCCAGCAGCTTGGAGGGACCCTATGGCTACACCTTC
d_call: TRBD1; clone_size: .; j_call: TRBJ2-5; v_call: TRBV6-1; cdr3_aa: CASSEDRGWETQYF; cdr3_nt: TGTGCCAGCAGTGAAGACAGGGGCTGGGAGACCCAGTACTTC
d_call: .; clone_size: .; j_call: TRBJ2-2; v_call: TRBV5-4; cdr3_aa: CASSPYGSLDTGELFF; cdr3_nt: TGTGCCAGCAGCCCGTACGGGTCTCTTGACACCGGGGAGCTGTTTTTT
d_call: TRBD2; clone_size: .; j_call: TRBJ2-7; v_call: TRBV27; cdr3_aa: CASSPVAGATSYEQYF; cdr3_nt: TGTGCCAGCAGTCCTGTAGCGGGGGCAACCTCCTACGAGCAGTACTTC
d_call: TRBD2; clone_size: few; j_call: TRBJ2-5; v_call: TRBV5-4; cdr3_aa: CASSLASSGQETQYF; cdr3_nt: TGTGCCAGCAGCTTGGCGAGTAGCGGGCAAGAGACCCAGTACTTC
d_call: .; clone_size: .; j_call: TRBJ1-2; v_call: TRBV7-2; cdr3_aa: CASSKAEGTGYTF; cdr3_nt: TGTGCCAGCAGCAAGGCAGAGGGAACTGGCTACACCTTC
d_call: TRBD2; clone_size: .; j_call: TRBJ2-2; v_call: TRBV30; cdr3_aa: CAWSRGLAGVTGELFF; cdr3_nt: TGTGCCTGGAGCCGAGGACTAGCGGGAGTCACCGGGGAGCTGTTTTTT
d_call: TRBD1; clone_size: .; j_call: TRBJ1-3; v_call: TRBV5-1; cdr3_aa: CASSKGQIHSGNTIYF; cdr3_nt: TGCGCCAGCAGCAAGGGACAGATACACTCTGGAAACACCATATATTTT
d_call: TRBD2; clone_size: once; j_call: TRBJ2-3; v_call: TRBV30; cdr3_aa: CAWSELAGVDTRYF; cdr3_nt: TGTGCCTGGAGCGAGCTAGCGGGAGTAGATACGCGGTATTTT
d_call: .; clone_size: .; j_call: TRBJ1-2; v_call: TRBV7-2; cdr3_aa: CASSLVGQGIDNYGYTF; cdr3_nt: TGTGCCAGCAGCTTAGTAGGGCAGGGGATTGATAACTATGGCTACACCTTC
d_call: TRBD1; clone_size: .; j_call: TRBJ2-1; v_call: TRBV5-1; cdr3_aa: CASSLAGTGLNEQFF; cdr3_nt: TGCGCCAGCAGCTTGGCCGGGACAGGGTTGAATGAGCAGTTCTTC
d_call: .; clone_size: .; j_call: TRBJ2-1; v_call: TRBV30; cdr3_aa: CAWSGLSSYNEQFF; cdr3_nt: TGTGCCTGGTCGGGCCTGAGCTCCTACAATGAGCAGTTCTTC
d_call: TRBD2; clone_size: .; j_call: TRBJ2-1; v_call: TRBV28; cdr3_aa: CASSPGLADYNEQFF; cdr3_nt: TGTGCCAGCAGTCCGGGACTAGCGGACTACAATGAGCAGTTCTTC
d_call: .; clone_size: .; j_call: TRBJ1-1; v_call: TRBV5-1; cdr3_aa: CASSLEGMGTEAFF; cdr3_nt: TGCGCCAGCAGCCTAGAGGGGATGGGCACTGAAGCTTTCTTT
d_call: .; clone_size: once; j_call: TRBJ2-2; v_call: TRBV4-2; cdr3_aa: CASSRELAADKNTGELFF; cdr3_nt: TGTGCCAGCAGCCGAGAACTAGCAGCTGACAAGAACACCGGGGAGCTGTTTTTT
d_call: .; clone_size: .; j_call: TRBJ1-6; v_call: TRBV6-1; cdr3_aa: CASSLGGGSPLHF; cdr3_nt: TGTGCCAGCAGCCTCGGGGGGGGTTCACCCCTCCACTTT
d_call: .; clone_size: few; j_call: TRBJ1-1; v_call: TRBV20-1; cdr3_aa: CSAPMNTEAFF; cdr3_nt: TGCAGTGCTCCAATGAACACTGAAGCTTTCTTT
d_call: TRBD2; clone_size: .; j_call: TRBJ2-2; v_call: TRBV4-2; cdr3_aa: CASSQGAGGSGELFF; cdr3_nt: TGTGCCAGCAGCCAAGGGGCGGGAGGGTCCGGGGAGCTGTTTTTT
d_call: .; clone_size: once; j_call: TRBJ1-5; v_call: TRBV2; cdr3_aa: CASSPTDEPQHF; cdr3_nt: TGTGCCAGCAGTCCCACCGATGAGCCCCAGCATTTT
d_call: TRBD2; clone_size: once; j_call: TRBJ2-2; v_call: TRBV19; cdr3_aa: CASSKGLAGAGTGELFF; cdr3_nt: TGTGCCAGTAGTAAAGGGCTAGCGGGAGCGGGCACCGGGGAGCTGTTTTTT
d_call: .; clone_size: .; j_call: TRBJ2-5; v_call: TRBV5-1; cdr3_aa: CASRVQGRETQYF; cdr3_nt: TGCGCCAGCAGAGTACAGGGACGGGAGACCCAGTACTTC
d_call: .; clone_size: .; j_call: TRBJ1-5; v_call: TRBV6-1; cdr3_aa: CASSRTLDQPQHF; cdr3_nt: TGTGCCAGCAGCCGGACACTCGATCAGCCCCAGCATTTT
d_call: TRBD2; clone_size: once; j_call: TRBJ2-3; v_call: TRBV2; cdr3_aa: CASSPGFERGSDTQYF; cdr3_nt: TGTGCCAGCAGCCCCGGCTTTGAGCGGGGTTCAGATACGCAGTATTTT
d_call: .; clone_size: .; j_call: TRBJ1-5; v_call: TRBV28; cdr3_aa: CASSLSSGLPVVGNQPQHF; cdr3_nt: TGTGCCAGCAGTTTATCTTCCGGACTCCCCGTCGTGGGCAATCAGCCCCAGCATTTT
d_call: .; clone_size: .; j_call: TRBJ1-5; v_call: TRBV29-1; cdr3_aa: CSVDSGVSQPQHF; cdr3_nt: TGCAGCGTTGATTCAGGGGTTAGTCAGCCCCAGCATTTT
d_call: TRBD1; clone_size: .; j_call: TRBJ2-7; v_call: TRBV15; cdr3_aa: CATSTPGQGDVQQYF; cdr3_nt: TGTGCCACCAGCACCCCGGGACAGGGAGATGTCCAACAGTACTTC
d_call: TRBD1; clone_size: .; j_call: TRBJ1-5; v_call: TRBV28; cdr3_aa: CASSTRTGLGNQPQHF; cdr3_nt: TGTGCCAGCAGTACACGGACAGGGCTGGGCAATCAGCCCCAGCATTTT
d_call: .; clone_size: .; j_call: TRBJ2-7; v_call: TRBV14; cdr3_aa: CASSQFLGEQYF; cdr3_nt: TGTGCCAGCAGCCAATTCCTCGGCGAGCAGTACTTC
d_call: .; clone_size: .; j_call: TRBJ2-5; v_call: TRBV5-1; cdr3_aa: CASSLGYETQYF; cdr3_nt: TGCGCCAGCAGCTTGGGGTACGAGACCCAGTACTTC
d_call: .; clone_size: .; j_call: TRBJ2-7; v_call: TRBV10-2; cdr3_aa: CASSEGARAYEQYF; cdr3_nt: TGCGCCAGCAGTGAGGGAGCCAGGGCCTACGAGCAGTACTTC
d_call: .; clone_size: .; j_call: TRBJ2-5; v_call: TRBV7-9; cdr3_aa: CASSLLGGQETQYF; cdr3_nt: TGTGCCAGCAGCCTACTAGGGGGGCAAGAGACCCAGTACTTC